Presented here are 27 T cell receptor beta chains from one specimen sequenced in a study of T cell responses to AZD1222 COVID-19 vaccine. Sequencing used immunoSEQ multiplex PCR; TCRdb keeps in-frame clones, though not all of them. Of 90,000 to 140,000 clones in the sample, around 76% were seen once. This material consisted of peripheral blood, taken on day 0 of AZD1222 vaccination. The origin of the receptors is an adult in good health.

V and J are TRBV12-3 or TRBV12-4 and TRBJ2-1; no firm D call. There are 12 residues in the CDR3. V lost 3 bases and J lost 6, with 6 bases in between. CDR3 nucleotides: TGTGCCAGCAGTTTTTCATTCAATGAGCAGTTCTTC. Translating it yields CASSFSFNEQFF.

The V call is TRBV15, the J call TRBJ1-1, with 9 bases matching TRBD1. The germline gives CDR1 LNHNV, CDR2 YYDKDF (reference sequence). V lost 2 bases, J lost 1 base, and 8 bases stayed unmatched. This CDR3 spans 17 amino acids. The CDR3 is CATSRPDRGGQNTEAFF. The CDR3 coding sequence is TGTGCCACCAGCAGACCGGACAGGGGCGGTCAGAACACTGAAGCTTTCTTT.

J is TRBJ1-6 and V is TRBV5-1; tentatively, D is TRBD1 (6 bases). Germline loops: CDR1 SGHRS, CDR2 YFSETQ. CDR3 size: 15 residues. Trimming took 0 bases from V and 8 from J, leaving 12 bases between them. As DNA, the CDR3 is TGCGCCAGCAGCTTGGTCGCAGGGGCGGATTCACCCCTCCACTTT. It is translated as CASSLVAGADSPLHF. Variable domain in full (rest from reference TRBV5-1 and TRBJ1-6): KAGVTQTPRYLIKTRGQQVTLSCSPISGHRSVSWYQQTPGQGLQFLFEYFSETQRNKGNFPGRFSGRQFSNSRSEMNVSTLELGDSALYLCASSLVAGADSPLHFGNGTRLTVT.

The CDR3 sequence is CASSQERTGGYGYTF. The DNA for the CDR3 is TGTGCCAGCAGCCAAGAGCGGACGGGGGGCTATGGCTACACCTTC. This chain links TRBV4-2 with TRBJ1-2, with D perhaps TRBD1 (5 bases). Trimming stripped 0 bases from V and 4 bases from J, with 12 bases between. The CDR3 covers 15 residues. Looked up from germline, CDR1 is LGHNA and CDR2 is YNFKEQ.

The chain couples TRBV15 to TRBJ1-2; D perhaps matches TRBD1 (6 bases). Germline loops: CDR1 LNHNV, CDR2 YYDKDF (reference sequence). Deletions cut 3 bases from V and 2 bases from J, with 13 bases between. The CDR3 is made up of 15 amino acids. The CDR3 DNA is TGTGCCACCAGCAGTTACCCAGGGGCCAACTATGGCTACACCTTC. Encoded protein: CATSSYPGANYGYTF.

The V and J genes are TRBV19 and TRBJ1-1; possibly TRBD1 for D (5 bases). Trimming pared 3 bases from V and 12 bases from J, leaving 20 bases between. This CDR3 contains 14 residues. CDR1 is LNHDA, CDR2 SQIVND, per germline (reference sequence). CDR3 region: CASSIGRDDGSSFF. The CDR3 DNA follows: TGTGCCAGTAGTATCGGAAGGGACGATGGGAGCTCTTTCTTT.

The chain links TRBV4-3 to TRBJ1-1, with D uncertain. V was pared by 1 base and J by 7 bases, with 7 bases between. CDR3 length: 12 amino acids. CDR1 and CDR2 from the germline V gene are LGHNA and YSLEER. The CDR3 DNA follows: TGCGCCAGCAGCCAAGGGGCAGGTGAAGCTTTCTTT. Translating gives CASSQGAGEAFF.

J is TRBJ2-7 and V is TRBV5-1; D unclear. Germline assignment: CDR1 SGHRS and CDR2 YFSETQ. CDR3 size: 13 residues. With 0 bases removed from V and 2 bases from J, the gap between germline ends came to 6 bases. The CDR3 nucleotides read TGCGCCAGCAGCTTGGTACATCCCTACGAGCAGTACTTC. This translates into CASSLVHPYEQYF.

This clone turned up a few times. The CDR3 region is CASSELGHSYEQYF. The CDR3 DNA is TGCGCCAGCAGCGAACTGGGACACTCCTACGAGCAGTACTTC. The chain couples TRBV5-1 to TRBJ2-7; perhaps TRBD1 as D (6 bases). Germline CDR1 reads SGHRS; CDR2 reads YFSETQ. The CDR3 has 14 amino acids. Trimming took off 4 bases at V and 0 bases at J, with 11 bases between the two ends.

The rearrangement joins TRBV6-6 to TRBJ1-1; D may be TRBD1 (5 bases). The CDR3 spans 15 residues. Looked up from germline, CDR1 is MNHNY and CDR2 is SVGAGI (reference sequence). V was cut by 5 bases and J by 6 bases, with 19 bases left in between. CDR3 sequence: CASSEPKGSGAEAFF. Here the CDR3 DNA reads TGTGCCAGCAGTGAGCCGAAGGGGAGCGGCGCTGAAGCTTTCTTT.

This clone was seen a few times. The chain combines TRBV18 with TRBJ2-3; no clear D. This CDR3 is 13 amino acids long. Looked up from germline, CDR1 is KGHSH and CDR2 is LQKENI. With 6 bases removed from V and 0 bases from J, the gap between germline ends came to 7 bases. The CDR3 DNA reads as TGTGCCAGCTCCCTGGACAGCACAGATACGCAGTATTTT. Protein sequence: CASSLDSTDTQYF.

The CDR3 coding sequence is TGTGCCTCCTCTAGACCTGTAATGAACACCGGGGAGCTGTTTTTT. Amino acids: CASSRPVMNTGELFF. The V and J genes are TRBV6-5 and TRBJ2-2, with D hard to call. The CDR3 sequence is 15 residues long. Germline CDR1 MNHEY, CDR2 SVGAGI. Trimming cost V 11 bases and J 1 base, with 17 bases left between them.

The sample holds a few counts of this clone. The rearrangement uses TRBV5-4 and TRBJ1-1; the D gene is possibly TRBD1 (6 bases). Germline CDR1 reads SGHNT; CDR2 reads YYREEE (reference sequence). The CDR3 consists of 12 residues. V lost 0 bases and J lost 8, with 8 bases in between. The CDR3 DNA reads as TGTGCCAGCAGCTTGGAGACAGGAGAAGCTTTCTTT. Protein sequence: CASSLETGEAFF.

The chain links TRBV18 to TRBJ2-3; no definite D call. The CDR3 extends over 14 amino acids. CDR1 and CDR2 from the germline V gene are KGHSH and LQKENI. V lost 6 bases, J lost 14 bases, and 24 bases lay in between. This chain's CDR3 is CASSDGRFWGVRYF. CDR3 nucleotides: TGTGCCAGCTCGGATGGGCGTTTCTGGGGTGTCCGGTATTTT.

CDR3 sequence reads: CASSIETAFRSGANVLTF. The CDR3, as DNA: TGTGCCAGTAGTATAGAGACAGCTTTTCGCTCTGGGGCCAACGTCCTGACTTTC. V is TRBV19 and J is TRBJ2-6; D is possibly TRBD1 (5 bases). V lost 0 bases to trimming and J lost 0 bases, with 12 bases between them. Per germline, CDR1 LNHDA and CDR2 SQIVND (reference sequence). This CDR3 is built from 18 residues.

The chain has TRBV6-6 and TRBJ2-7; TRBD1 aligns across 7 bases. Germline-derived CDR1 and CDR2 are MNHNY and SVGAGI (reference sequence). This CDR3 is 14 amino acids long. The ends lost 7 bases at V and 2 bases at J; junction bases unmatched: 8. The CDR3 sequence is CASTRTGSTYEQYF. CDR3 nucleotide sequence: TGTGCCAGCACCAGGACAGGCTCAACCTACGAGCAGTACTTC.

This chain uses TRBV6-5 with TRBJ2-5, with 7 bases identical to TRBD2. The CDR3 has 13 amino acids. V gave up 7 bases and J gave up 4 bases; unmatched junction bases: 6. Germline V gene data show CDR1 as MNHEY and CDR2 as SVGAGI. The CDR3 DNA is TGTGCCAGCACCCGACCGGGGGGAGAGACCCAGTACTTC. Its protein product is CASTRPGGETQYF.

V usage is TRBV7-2 and J usage is TRBJ1-2, with 8 bases matching TRBD1. V lost 0 bases, J lost 8 bases, and 14 bases stayed unmatched. Germline CDR1 reads SGHTA; CDR2 reads FQGNSA. The CDR3 totals 17 residues. The CDR3 DNA reads as TGTGCCAGCAGCTTAGCTGGGGGTAGCAGGGGGCAGGAAGGCTACACCTTC. This translates into CASSLAGGSRGQEGYTF.

The chain has TRBV5-6 and TRBJ1-5; 8 bases align to TRBD1. CDR1 SGHDT and CDR2 YYEEEE come from the germline V gene. V shed 4 bases, J shed 4 bases, and the junction held 7 bases outside the gene matches. CDR3 length equals 15 residues. The CDR3 region is CASSNGQGPNQPQHF. In DNA form, the CDR3 reads TGTGCCAGCAGCAACGGACAGGGCCCTAATCAGCCCCAGCATTTT.

CDR3 sequence (DNA): TGCGCCAGCAGCTACGGACGGAACCTAAACACTGAAGCTTTCTTT. It codes for CASSYGRNLNTEAFF. The V and J genes are TRBV5-1 and TRBJ1-1; D not resolved. The CDR3 spans 15 residues. Trimming removed 3 bases at V and 2 bases at J, with 14 bases between. Germline V gene data show CDR1 as SGHRS and CDR2 as YFSETQ. Supplemented by reference TRBV5-1 and TRBJ1-1, the full variable domain reads KAGVTQTPRYLIKTRGQQVTLSCSPISGHRSVSWYQQTPGQGLQFLFEYFSETQRNKGNFPGRFSGRQFSNSRSEMNVSTLELGDSALYLCASSYGRNLNTEAFFGQGTRLTVV.

The chain recombines TRBV18 with TRBJ2-7; the D gene could be TRBD1 or TRBD2 (5 bases each). CDR3 size: 13 residues. Germline CDR1 is KGHSH and CDR2 is LQKENI. With 6 bases removed from V and 3 bases from J, the gap between germline ends came to 12 bases. The CDR3 DNA sequence: TGTGCCAGCTCCCCCGGGACCAACTACGAGCAGTACTTC. Translating gives CASSPGTNYEQYF.

This clone was seen just once. The genes are TRBV3-1 (or the pseudogene TRBV3-2) and TRBJ1-1; the D gene is possibly TRBD1 (6 bases). CDR1 and CDR2 from the germline V gene are LGHDT and YNNKEL (reference sequence). Trimming removed 2 bases at V and 10 bases at J, with 14 bases between. This CDR3 region has 13 residues. In nucleotides, the CDR3 is TGTGCCAGCAGCCAATTGACAGGTCCCCGAGCTTTCTTT. Its translation: CASSQLTGPRAFF.

The rearrangement joins TRBV27 to TRBJ1-2; 8 bases are a match to TRBD1. Germline V gene sequence: CDR1 MNHEY, CDR2 SMNVEV (reference sequence). J was trimmed by 7 bases and V by 2 bases; bases with no gene match: 6. This CDR3 has 14 amino acids. The CDR3 nucleotides read TGTGCCAGCAGTTTACGGCGACAGGGGCTTGGCTACACCTTC. As protein: CASSLRRQGLGYTF.

The chain links TRBV2 to TRBJ1-1; D may be TRBD1 (5 bases). Germline V gene lookup returns CDR1 SNHLY and CDR2 FYNNEI. The CDR3 has 14 amino acids. V lost 1 base and J 4 bases, leaving 10 bases between the germline ends. CDR3 nucleotide sequence: TGTGCCAGCAGTGAAGTAAGGGGAGGCACTGAAGCTTTCTTT. Its protein is CASSEVRGGTEAFF. The full variable domain, rest sourced from reference TRBV2 and TRBJ1-1, is EPEVTQTPSHQVTQMGQEVILRCVPISNHLYFYWYRQILGQKVEFLVSFYNNEISEKSEIFDDQFSVERPDGSNFTLKIRSTKLEDSAMYFCASSEVRGGTEAFFGQGTRLTVV.

The chain couples TRBV18 to TRBJ2-7; 8 nucleotides align to TRBD1. Germline values: CDR1 KGHSH, CDR2 LQKENI. Trimming removed 2 bases from V and 6 bases from J; junction bases left unmatched: 6. There are 14 residues in the CDR3. In nucleotides, the CDR3 is TGTGCCAGCTCACCAGTACAGACAGGGGTCGAGCAGTACTTC. This sequence encodes CASSPVQTGVEQYF. The variable domain in full, with the rest retrieved from reference TRBV18 and TRBJ2-7, is NAGVMQNPRHLVRRRGQEARLRCSPMKGHSHVYWYRQLPEEGLKFMVYLQKENIIDESGMPKERFSAEFPKEGPSILRIQQVVRGDSAAYFCASSPVQTGVEQYFGPGTRLTVT.

The chain is built from TRBV9 and TRBJ2-5; D uncertain. Germline V lookup: CDR1 SGDLS, CDR2 YYNGEE. This CDR3 is 15 amino acids long. Trimming pared 1 base from V and 2 bases from J, leaving 12 bases between. The CDR3 coding sequence is TGTGCCAGCAGCGTATCCAGCGCGAAACAAGAGACCCAGTACTTC. Protein product: CASSVSSAKQETQYF.

The J gene is TRBJ1-4, the V gene TRBV18; no clear D gene. V was trimmed by 2 bases and J by 0 bases, leaving 10 bases between them. The CDR3 consists of 16 residues. In germline, CDR1 is KGHSH, CDR2 LQKENI. Here the CDR3 reads CASSPEISATNEKLFF. The CDR3 region has the DNA TGTGCCAGCTCACCAGAAATCAGCGCAACTAATGAAAAACTGTTTTTT.